This T cell receptor beta chain stems from a study of blood T cells in healthy people across ages. A sample-barcoded 5' primer and a J-beta primer mix were used in a second PCR of about 7 to 12 cycles. MiXCR, run by TCRdb on the 5' RACE reads, gives a single entry per CDR3 protein. The sample lists 1.8 million or so distinct CDR3 sequences, about two fifths seen once, with under 25% in the top ten. The CDR3 has 16 residues. Germline V lookup: CDR1 LNHDA, CDR2 SQIVND (reference sequence). The TCR was taken from a human donor in good health. The sample comprised blood. V gene TRBV19 combines with J gene TRBJ2-4, with TRBD2 matching 9 bases. The J call could be wrong; TRBJ2-7 is a better fit for the DNA end. CDR3 in amino acids: CASSISIGTSKYEQYF. For the CDR3, the DNA is TGTGCCAGTAGTATCTCCATCGGGACTAGCAAGTACGAGCAGTACTTC.